A selection of T cell receptor beta chains follows, all from one sample in a study of cytomegalovirus exposure and HLA in healthy donors. Data came from immunoSEQ multiplex PCR; TCRdb stores just in-frame clones and leaves some out. In the table there are 100,000 or so clones, 60% to 85% of which are singletons. The sample comprised PBMCs. Receptor source: a man aged 45 to 65 in good health and CMV-seronegative. CDR3s include the opening cysteine and the closing phenylalanine or tryptophan. A D gene is named only where the DNA matches it firmly. Only part of the rows carry a size: once, few, many, or a class if the clone is expanded.

clone size,D gene,J gene,V gene,CDR3 protein,CDR3 DNA
once,TRBD2,TRBJ2-1,TRBV5-1,CASSPGLAVFTDEQFF,TGCGCCAGCAGCCCGGGACTAGCGGTCTTCACAGATGAGCAGTTCTTC
NA,NA,TRBJ1-1,TRBV6-1,CASSEVLLLTEAFF,TGTGCCAGCAGTGAAGTTCTCCTACTAACGGAAGCTTTCTTT
NA,NA,TRBJ2-3,TRBV11-2,CASSGPGITDTQYF,TGTGCCAGCAGCGGTCCGGGAATCACAGATACGCAGTATTTT
NA,NA,TRBJ2-7,TRBV28,CASRSLSYEQYF,TGTGCCAGCAGGTCCCTCTCCTACGAGCAGTACTTC
NA,NA,TRBJ2-6,TRBV29-1,CSVLQGPSGANVLTF,TGCAGCGTTCTCCAGGGTCCCTCTGGGGCCAACGTCCTGACTTTC
NA,NA,TRBJ1-5,TRBV28,CASSWGVSNQPQHF,TGTGCCAGCAGTTGGGGGGTCAGCAATCAGCCCCAGCATTTT
NA,NA,TRBJ2-3,TRBV7-3,CASSSTGGMLDTDTQYF,TGTGCCAGCAGCTCGACCGGCGGGATGCTAGACACAGATACGCAGTATTTT
NA,TRBD1,TRBJ1-3,TRBV2,CASRPGQGVNTIYF,TGTGCCAGCAGGCCGGGACAGGGAGTGAACACCATATATTTT
NA,NA,TRBJ2-3,TRBV6-6,CATVSATDTQYF,TGTGCCACTGTAAGCGCCACAGATACGCAGTATTTT
NA,NA,TRBJ1-6,TRBV2,CASRGMGHSYNSPLHF,TGTGCCAGCAGGGGGATGGGACATTCCTATAATTCACCCCTCCACTTT
NA,NA,TRBJ2-3,TRBV25-1,CASSLESESTDTQYF,TGTGCCAGCAGTTTGGAGAGCGAAAGCACAGATACGCAGTATTTT
few,NA,TRBJ2-7,TRBV5-1,CASSLLGSAGDEQYF,TGCGCCAGCAGCTTGTTGGGCTCAGCGGGCGACGAGCAGTACTTC
NA,NA,TRBJ2-1,TRBV7-9,CASSLNDGLQSPNEQFF,TGTGCCAGCAGCTTAAATGATGGACTCCAAAGCCCGAATGAGCAGTTCTTC
NA,TRBD1,TRBJ2-3,TRBV5-1,CASSLGDRDNTDTQYF,TGCGCCAGCAGCTTAGGGGACAGGGACAACACAGATACGCAGTATTTT
NA,NA,TRBJ1-3,TRBV20-1,CSAPLGNTIYF,TGCAGTGCCCCCCTCGGAAACACCATATATTTT
NA,NA,TRBJ2-2,TRBV7-9,CASSLATGFGNTGELFF,TGTGCCAGCAGCTTAGCGACGGGGTTTGGGAACACCGGGGAGCTGTTTTTT
few,TRBD1,TRBJ1-2,TRBV10-3,CAISPNTGTGNYGYTF,TGTGCCATCAGTCCCAATACCGGGACAGGGAACTATGGCTACACCTTC
NA,TRBD1,TRBJ1-2,TRBV28,CASSYLGTGRTDGYTF,TGTGCCAGCAGTTACCTTGGGACAGGGAGGACGGATGGCTACACCTTC
few,NA,TRBJ2-2,TRBV27,CASSPSGLSGELFF,TGTGCCAGCAGTCCCTCAGGACTATCCGGGGAGCTGTTTTTT
NA,NA,TRBJ2-7,TRBV7-3,CASSFSGTAGEQYF,TGTGCCAGCAGCTTCTCCGGGACAGCGGGCGAGCAGTACTTC
once,NA,TRBJ1-2,TRBV5-1,CASSRGSGGISYGYTF,TGCGCCAGCAGCCGAGGTTCGGGGGGCATCTCCTATGGCTACACCTTC
NA,TRBD1,TRBJ1-6,TRBV6-1,CASSEAEQGRHF,TGTGCCAGCAGTGAAGCGGAACAGGGGCGGCACTTT
NA,NA,TRBJ2-2,TRBV7-9,CASQGITGELFF,TGTGCCAGCCAGGGGATCACCGGGGAGCTGTTTTTT
NA,NA,TRBJ2-1,TRBV10-3,CAISESGSTEQFF,TGTGCCATCAGTGAGTCGGGGAGTACAGAGCAGTTCTTC
NA,TRBD2,TRBJ2-5,TRBV5-1,CASSLGPAGEGETQYF,TGCGCCAGCAGCTTGGGACCAGCGGGGGAGGGAGAGACCCAGTACTTC
NA,NA,TRBJ1-5,TRBV28,CASSPGGRNQPQHF,TGTGCCAGCAGCCCCGGGGGGCGGAATCAGCCCCAGCATTTT
NA,NA,TRBJ2-6,TRBV6-1,CASSVSANVLTF,TGTGCCAGCAGTGTATCGGCCAACGTCCTGACTTTC
NA,TRBD1,TRBJ1-5,TRBV7-9,CASSLGQGYQPQHF,TGTGCCAGCAGCTTGGGACAGGGTTACCAGCCCCAGCATTTT
once,NA,TRBJ1-3,TRBV27,CASSLRGTGNTIYF,TGTGCCAGCAGTTTACGGGGGACTGGAAACACCATATATTTT
NA,TRBD1,TRBJ1-1,TRBV11-3,CASSLGVGTGHEAFF,TGTGCCAGCAGCTTAGGGGTCGGGACAGGTCACGAAGCTTTCTTT
NA,NA,TRBJ2-4,TRBV5-1,CASSLMDRPGGNIQYF,TGCGCCAGCAGCTTGATGGACCGCCCGGGCGGGAACATTCAGTACTTC
NA,TRBD2,TRBJ2-5,TRBV11-2,CASSLGASGDKETQYF,TGTGCCAGCAGCTTAGGGGCTAGCGGGGATAAAGAGACCCAGTACTTC